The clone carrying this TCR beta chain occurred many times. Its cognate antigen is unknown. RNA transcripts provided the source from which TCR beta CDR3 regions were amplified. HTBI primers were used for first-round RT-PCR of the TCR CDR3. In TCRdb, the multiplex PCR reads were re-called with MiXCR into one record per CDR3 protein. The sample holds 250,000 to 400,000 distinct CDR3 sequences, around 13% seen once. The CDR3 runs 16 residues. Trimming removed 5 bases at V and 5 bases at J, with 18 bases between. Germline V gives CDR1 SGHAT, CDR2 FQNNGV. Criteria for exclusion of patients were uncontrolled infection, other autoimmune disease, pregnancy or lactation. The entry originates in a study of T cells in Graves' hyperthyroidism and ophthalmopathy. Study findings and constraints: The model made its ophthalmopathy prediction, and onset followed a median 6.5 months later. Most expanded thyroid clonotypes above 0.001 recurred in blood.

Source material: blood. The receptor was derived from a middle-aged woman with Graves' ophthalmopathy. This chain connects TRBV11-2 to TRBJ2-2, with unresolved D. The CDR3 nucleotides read TGTGCCAGCAGCCCAGGTCCCCCCCGTCGGACCGGGGAGCTGTTTTTT. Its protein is CASSPGPPRRTGELFF.